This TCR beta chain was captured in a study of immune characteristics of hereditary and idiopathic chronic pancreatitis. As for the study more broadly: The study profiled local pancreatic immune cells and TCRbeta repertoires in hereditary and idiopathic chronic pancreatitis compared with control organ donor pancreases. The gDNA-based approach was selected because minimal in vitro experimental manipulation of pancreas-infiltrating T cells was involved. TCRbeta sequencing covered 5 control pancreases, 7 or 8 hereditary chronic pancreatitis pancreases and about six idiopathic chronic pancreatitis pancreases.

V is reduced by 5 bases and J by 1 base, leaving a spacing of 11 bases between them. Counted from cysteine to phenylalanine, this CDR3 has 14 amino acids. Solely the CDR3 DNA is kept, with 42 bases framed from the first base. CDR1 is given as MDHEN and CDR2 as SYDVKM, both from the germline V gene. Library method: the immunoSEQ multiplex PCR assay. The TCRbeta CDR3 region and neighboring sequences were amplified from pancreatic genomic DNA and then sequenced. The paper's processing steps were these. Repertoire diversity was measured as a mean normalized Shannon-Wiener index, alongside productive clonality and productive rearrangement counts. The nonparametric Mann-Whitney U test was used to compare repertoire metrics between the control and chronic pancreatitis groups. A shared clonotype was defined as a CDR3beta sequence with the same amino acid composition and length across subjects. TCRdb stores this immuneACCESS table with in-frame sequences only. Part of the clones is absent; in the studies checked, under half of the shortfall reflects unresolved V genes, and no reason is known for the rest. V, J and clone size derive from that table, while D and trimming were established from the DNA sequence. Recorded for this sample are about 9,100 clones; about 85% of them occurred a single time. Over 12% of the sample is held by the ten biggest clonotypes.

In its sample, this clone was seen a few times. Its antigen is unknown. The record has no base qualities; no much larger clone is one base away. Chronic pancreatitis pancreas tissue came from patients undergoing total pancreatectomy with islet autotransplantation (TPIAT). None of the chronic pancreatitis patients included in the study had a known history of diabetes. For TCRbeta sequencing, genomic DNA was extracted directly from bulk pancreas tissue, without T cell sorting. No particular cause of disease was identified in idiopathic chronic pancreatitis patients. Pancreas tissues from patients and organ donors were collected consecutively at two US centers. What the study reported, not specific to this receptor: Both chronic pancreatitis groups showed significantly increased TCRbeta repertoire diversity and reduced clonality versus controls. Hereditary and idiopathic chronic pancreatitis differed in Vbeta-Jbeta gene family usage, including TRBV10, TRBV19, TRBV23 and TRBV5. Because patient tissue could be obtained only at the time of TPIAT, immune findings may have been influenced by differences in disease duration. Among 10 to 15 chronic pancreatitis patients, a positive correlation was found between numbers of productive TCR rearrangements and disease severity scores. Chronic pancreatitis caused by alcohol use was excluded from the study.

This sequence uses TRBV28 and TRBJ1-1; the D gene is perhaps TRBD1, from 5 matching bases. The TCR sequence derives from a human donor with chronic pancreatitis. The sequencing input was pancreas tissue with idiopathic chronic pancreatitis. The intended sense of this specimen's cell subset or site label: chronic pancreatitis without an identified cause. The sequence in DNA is TGTGCCAGCAGTCACGACAGAAGGAACACTGAAGCTTTCTTT. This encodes CASSHDRRNTEAFF.